This T cell receptor beta chain was retrieved from a study of blood T cell repertoires in COVID-19. Overall study: The study drew acute and convalescent COVID-19 samples from the United States, Italy and Spain. PBMCs, B-cell-depleted T cells, or T cells were the source of the cDNA or gDNA that made up the material.

This CDR3 comprises 15 residues. Trimming at V came to 5 bases and at J to 4 bases, leaving 7 bases not matched to a gene. Germline CDR1 KGHDR, CDR2 SFDVKD. As processed by the authors: Scientists estimated how many nucleated cells there were by amplifying reference gene primers. Libraries were prepared by immunoSEQ multiplex PCR; TCRdb keeps only in-frame clonotypes and omits some of them. V and J calls and clone size come straight from that table; D and trimming were deduced from the DNA. The table has roughly 140,000 clones, approximately 79% seen once. This chain links TRBV24-1 with TRBJ2-5; 9 bases line up with TRBD1. This sequence was found in a man aged 45 to 65 with active or convalescent COVID-19. Sequencing used peripheral blood. CDR3 residues: CATSGRGQGGETQYF. The CDR3 DNA follows: TGTGCCACCAGTGGCCGGGGACAGGGAGGAGAGACCCAGTACTTC.